Following are 27 T cell receptor beta chains from one sample sequenced in a study of T cells in Graves' hyperthyroidism and ophthalmopathy (dated by TCRdb to between 2018 and 2021). The library came from multiplex PCR. The sequencer was an Illumina HiSeq 2000. Amplification of TCR beta CDR3 regions was carried out from RNA transcripts. A first-round RT-PCR of the TCR CDR3 used the HTBI primer set with the Qiagen OneStep RT-PCR kit. Through fastp at Q25 and MiXCR, TCRdb rebuilt clones from the public reads, retaining in-frame beta chains. Every CDR3 protein is listed once, alongside the most common genes and DNA of its rows. Present in this sample are 480,000 or so distinct CDR3 sequences, 46% of which were seen just once. The top ten clones comprise about 40% of the sample. Sequenced input: peripheral blood or thyroid tissue (not recorded which). The receptors stem from an adult woman with Graves' disease, either hyperthyroidism or ophthalmopathy (not recorded which).

The V gene is TRBV19, the J gene TRBJ1-1; a weak D match, TRBD1 (6 bases). Trimming pared 3 bases from V and 6 bases from J, leaving 11 bases between. The CDR3 is 13 residues long. Germline values: CDR1 LNHDA, CDR2 SQIVND (reference sequence). The CDR3 DNA sequence: TGTGCCAGTAGTATTGGGGGGGGCGCTGAAGCTTTCTTT. Amino acids: CASSIGGGAEAFF.

The sample holds a few counts of this clonotype. The gene calls are TRBV7-2 and TRBJ2-7; D unresolved. Germline lookup yields CDR1 SGHTA and CDR2 FQGNSA. This CDR3 contains 17 residues. Trimming took off 5 bases at V and 2 bases at J, with 22 bases between the two ends. This CDR3 reads CASSPNSLRSSTYEQYF. As DNA, the CDR3 is TGTGCCAGCAGCCCAAATAGTCTGAGGTCTTCAACCTACGAGCAGTACTTC.

This clonotype turned up a few times. The chain carries TRBV29-1 and TRBJ2-7, with D perhaps assigned TRBD1 or TRBD2 (6 bases each). V was shortened by 7 bases and J by 1 base, with 17 bases between the two germline ends. In germline, CDR1 is SQVTM, CDR2 ANQGSEA. The CDR3 consists of 14 residues. The CDR3 here is CSAEGLGGSYEQYF. CDR3 DNA sequence: TGCAGCGCCGAGGGGTTAGGGGGGTCCTACGAGCAGTACTTC.

V and J are TRBV2 and TRBJ1-5, with TRBD1 matching 7 bases. The germline V gene has CDR1 SNHLY and CDR2 FYNNEI. With 8 bases clipped from V and 7 bases from J, the junction kept 5 bases outside the gene matches. The CDR3 consists of 12 residues. CDR3 amino acids: CASLGTEQPQHF. DNA for the CDR3: TGTGCCAGCTTAGGGACAGAGCAGCCCCAGCATTTT. Drawing the rest from reference TRBV2 and TRBJ1-5, the complete variable domain is EPEVTQTPSHQVTQMGQEVILRCVPISNHLYFYWYRQILGQKVEFLVSFYNNEISEKSEIFDDQFSVERPDGSNFTLKIRSTKLEDSAMYFCASLGTEQPQHFGDGTRLSIL.

V is TRBV28 and J is TRBJ2-2; D gene unclear. Trimming removed 0 bases from V and 8 bases from J, with 7 bases in between. Per the germline V gene, CDR1 is MDHEN and CDR2 is SYDVKM. The CDR3 length is 13 residues. The CDR3 DNA sequence: TGTGCCAGCAGTTTATGGGGTGCTGGGGAGCTGTTTTTT. Translation: CASSLWGAGELFF.

This rearrangement joins TRBV7-6 to TRBJ2-3; possibly TRBD1 for D (6 bases). Trimming left V 5 bases short and J 0 bases short, with 12 bases between. The CDR3 is made up of 15 amino acids. CDR1 is SGHVS, CDR2 FNYEAQ, per germline. In nucleotides, the CDR3 is TGTGCCAGCAGCCCCCAGGGGTTTAGCACAGATACGCAGTATTTT. Protein product: CASSPQGFSTDTQYF.

The V and J genes are TRBV28 and TRBJ1-5; possibly TRBD1 for D (6 bases). The ends were cut back, 6 bases at V and 6 bases at J, with 15 bases in the middle. Germline V gene data show CDR1 as MDHEN and CDR2 as SYDVKM. The CDR3 consists of 14 residues. The CDR3 sequence: CASSLLYRAQPQHF. In DNA, the CDR3 is TGTGCCAGCAGCCTACTCTACAGGGCTCAGCCCCAGCATTTT. The full variable domain, completed using reference TRBV28 and TRBJ1-5, is DVKVTQSSRYLVKRTGEKVFLECVQDMDHENMFWYRQDPGLGLRLIYFSYDVKMKEKGDIPEGYSVSREKKERFSLILESASTNQTSMYLCASSLLYRAQPQHFGDGTRLSIL.

A word on this clonotype: This may stem from a read error, because a much larger clone lies one nucleotide away. The rearrangement links TRBV7-9 to TRBJ2-7; 7 bases match TRBD1. Germline-derived CDR1 and CDR2 are SEHNR and FQNEAQ (reference sequence). The CDR3 runs to 13 residues. After removal of 8 bases from V and 5 bases from J, the junction contained 9 bases not matched to a gene. The DNA for the CDR3 is TGTGCCAGCGGCTGGACAGGTTACGACGAGCAGTACTTC. It encodes CASGWTGYDEQYF. Based on the CDR3 plus reference TRBV7-9 and TRBJ2-7, the full variable domain is DTGVSQNPRHKITKRGQNVTFRCDPISEHNRLYWYRQTLGQGPEFLTYFQNEAQLEKSRLLSDRFSAERPKGSFSTLEIQRTEQGDSAMYLCASGWTGYDEQYFGPGTRLTVT.

The chain couples TRBV7-6 to TRBJ1-1; D may be TRBD1 (6 bases). Deletions cut 6 bases from V and 8 bases from J, with 19 bases between. CDR1 and CDR2 from the germline V gene are SGHVS and FNYEAQ. The CDR3 contains 14 residues. In DNA form, the CDR3 reads TGTGCCAGCAGACCCCCGGGACAACTCATGGAAGCTTTCTTT. Translating it yields CASRPPGQLMEAFF.

The rearrangement joins TRBV15 to TRBJ2-7, with 10 bases identical to TRBD2. Germline V CDR1 and CDR2: LNHNV, YYDKDF (reference sequence). CDR3 length: 14 amino acids. CDR3 sequence: CASTGLAATYEQYF. In nucleotides, the CDR3 is TGTGCTAGTACTGGACTAGCGGCCACCTACGAGCAGTACTTC.

This clonotype was recorded at least ten times. The gene calls are TRBV12-3 or TRBV12-4 and TRBJ1-1; the match to TRBD1 covers 10 bases. The CDR3 contains 13 residues. After removal of 5 bases from V and 8 bases from J, the junction contained 5 bases not matched to a gene. CDR3 in amino acids: CASSPQTGGEAFF. The CDR3 nucleotides are TGTGCCAGCAGTCCCCAGACAGGGGGCGAAGCTTTCTTT.

In its sample, this clonotype was seen a few times. The rearrangement uses TRBV15 and TRBJ2-7, with TRBD2 matching 8 bases. The CDR3 spans 15 residues. With V trimmed by 0 bases and J by 3 bases, 4 bases remained unmatched. Germline V gene data show CDR1 as LNHNV and CDR2 as YYDKDF (reference sequence). The CDR3 sequence: CATSRESGGIYEQYF. The CDR3 bases are TGTGCCACCAGCAGAGAGTCGGGGGGGATCTACGAGCAGTACTTC.

The genes are TRBV19 and TRBJ1-5; D gene unclear. Trimming pared 11 bases from V and 4 bases from J, leaving 18 bases between. The CDR3 contains 14 residues. In germline, CDR1 is LNHDA, CDR2 SQIVND (reference sequence). The CDR3 region is CAWTPTGMNQPQHF. CDR3 in DNA: TGTGCCTGGACCCCGACCGGGATGAATCAGCCCCAGCATTTT.

The chain employs TRBV15 and TRBJ2-2; 7 bases are shared with TRBD2. The germline V gene encodes CDR1 LNHNV and CDR2 YYDKDF (reference sequence). The V gene end was trimmed by 6 bases and the J gene end by 4 bases; junction bases not matched to a gene: 5. This CDR3 is 14 amino acids long. The CDR3 reads CATRLAEPTGELFF. For the CDR3, the DNA is TGTGCCACCAGGCTAGCGGAGCCCACCGGGGAGCTGTTTTTT.

This chain links TRBV7-6 with TRBJ2-2, with a possible D match to TRBD2 (6 bases). CDR3 length: 14 residues. Looked up from germline, CDR1 is SGHVS and CDR2 is FNYEAQ. V lost 5 bases and J 7 bases, leaving 14 bases between the germline ends. The CDR3 coding sequence is TGTGCCAGCAGCCCACGGGAGATGGGCGGGGAGCTGTTTTTT. It is translated as CASSPREMGGELFF. The full variable domain, its missing parts supplied by reference TRBV7-6 and TRBJ2-2, is GAGVSQSPRYKVTKRGQDVALRCDPISGHVSLYWYRQALGQGPEFLTYFNYEAQQDKSGLPNDRFSAERPEGSISTLTIQRTEQRDSAMYRCASSPREMGGELFFGEGSRLTVL.

This clonotype was counted many times. The chain combines TRBV30 with TRBJ2-5; D unclear. The CDR3 is 12 amino acids. Germline V CDR1 and CDR2: GTSNPN, SVGIG (reference sequence). Trimming cost V 2 bases and J 8 bases, with 12 bases left between them. CDR3 nucleotides: TGTGCCTGGAGTACCCCTCTGGGAACCCAGTACTTC. Residues: CAWSTPLGTQYF.

The chain carries TRBV10-2 and TRBJ2-5; 10 nucleotides align to TRBD2. The germline gives CDR1 WSHSY, CDR2 SAAADI. V shed 2 bases and J 5 bases; nucleotides not matched to a gene: 11. This CDR3 has 17 residues. CDR3 sequence reads: CASSETTSGQIWETQYF. The CDR3 nucleotides read TGCGCCAGCAGTGAGACGACTAGCGGGCAAATATGGGAGACCCAGTACTTC.

The V call is TRBV7-9, the J call TRBJ2-1; unclear D gene. CDR1 is SEHNR and CDR2 is FQNEAQ in the germline V gene (reference sequence). V gave up 1 base and J gave up 4 bases, with 8 bases separating them. CDR3 length: 14 amino acids. CDR3 in DNA: TGTGCCAGCAGCTTAGGCCTGCGATACAATGAGCAGTTCTTC. It translates to CASSLGLRYNEQFF.

This chain connects TRBV12-3 or TRBV12-4 to TRBJ2-7; D is possibly TRBD1 (5 bases). The CDR3 is 11 amino acids. V lost 3 bases and J 13 bases, leaving 13 bases between the germline ends. The CDR3 nucleotides are TGTGCCAGCAGTTTGGGGCCAGCATATTACTTC. It encodes CASSLGPAYYF.

In this sample, this clonotype turned up many times. DNA of the CDR3: TGTGCCAGCAGCTTAGTTTGGGGATCGGGAGAGACCCAGTACTTC. Its translation: CASSLVWGSGETQYF. The chain couples TRBV7-2 to TRBJ2-5; D gene uncertain. The germline V gene has CDR1 SGHTA and CDR2 FQGNSA. V dropped 1 base and J dropped 4 bases, with 13 bases sitting between them. This CDR3 region has 15 residues.

There are many counts of this clonotype. This chain uses TRBV29-1 with TRBJ2-5; the match to TRBD2 covers 9 bases. This CDR3 has 14 residues. Germline CDR1 reads SQVTM; CDR2 reads ANQGSEA. Trimming at V came to 8 bases and at J to 3 bases, leaving 10 bases not matched to a gene. The CDR3 protein is CSTSGRTNEETQYF. The CDR3 region has the DNA TGCAGCACCAGCGGGAGGACGAACGAAGAGACCCAGTACTTC.

CDR3 region: CAISEFWAGGVRDTEAFF. The DNA of the CDR3 is TGTGCCATCAGTGAGTTTTGGGCAGGGGGCGTGCGGGACACTGAAGCTTTCTTT. This sequence joins TRBV10-3 and TRBJ1-1; 8 bases line up with TRBD1. Germline V lookup: CDR1 ENHRY, CDR2 SYGVKD. The J segment lost 3 bases and the V segment lost 1 base, leaving 13 bases of the junction unmatched. This CDR3 has 18 amino acids.

J is TRBJ1-5 and V is TRBV28; the D gene is possibly TRBD1 (5 bases). The V end was cut by 5 bases, the J end by 9 bases, with 29 bases between. This CDR3 region has 18 residues. In germline, CDR1 is MDHEN, CDR2 SYDVKM. The CDR3 spells CASSPLSGRNKGERPQHF. In DNA, the CDR3 is TGTGCCAGCAGTCCCCTGTCCGGTCGGAACAAAGGGGAACGGCCCCAGCATTTT.

The chain combines TRBV29-1 with TRBJ1-2; the D is unclear. The CDR3 has 11 amino acids. V lost 3 bases and J 8 bases, leaving 10 bases between the germline ends. CDR1 and CDR2 from the germline V gene are SQVTM and ANQGSEA. CDR3: CSVESSGGYTF. The CDR3 region has the DNA TGCAGCGTTGAGAGTTCGGGGGGCTACACCTTC.

The chain uses TRBV20-1 and TRBJ2-7; TRBD2 matches at 7 bases. V shed 6 bases and J 0 bases; nucleotides not matched to a gene: 5. Germline V gene data show CDR1 as DFQATT and CDR2 as SNEGSKA (reference sequence). This CDR3 is 13 amino acids long. The CDR3 here is CSADLADSYEQYF. The CDR3 region has the DNA TGCAGTGCAGATCTAGCGGACTCCTACGAGCAGTACTTC.

V gene TRBV25-1 combines with J gene TRBJ1-1; 7 nucleotides align to TRBD1. Trimming at V came to 1 base and at J to 5 bases, leaving 7 bases not matched to a gene. CDR3 size: 15 residues. The germline gives CDR1 MGHDK, CDR2 SYGVNS. The DNA of the CDR3 is TGTGCCAGCAGTGAATCCCCAGGGGGTCGTACTGAAGCTTTCTTT. Its translation is CASSESPGGRTEAFF.

This clonotype was counted only a few times. This chain's CDR3 is CASTKISAWKGYTF. CDR3 sequence (DNA): TGTGCCAGCACCAAAATCAGCGCCTGGAAGGGCTACACCTTC. The chain has TRBV7-8 and TRBJ1-2; no reliable D call. This CDR3 contains 14 residues. V dropped 7 bases and J dropped 8 bases, with 20 bases sitting between them. The V gene's germline CDR1 is SGHVS and CDR2 FQNEAQ.